Below, 23 T cell receptor beta chains from the same sample are listed, as sequenced in a study of shared clonotypes between healthy human individuals (dated by TCRdb to 2018 to 2020). Libraries came from the immunoSEQ multiplex PCR assay. TCRdb re-hosts the immuneACCESS table, in-frame sequences only. Its copies lack some clones; in the studies checked, an unresolved V gene accounts for under half of them, and the cause for the rest is not known. The sample table shows 2 million to 2.5 million clones, and less than 95% are seen once. The ten most abundant clones make up 0.3% to 0.45% of the sample. The sequenced sample was naive CD4+ T cells from PBMCs. The cell subset or site label, read with the paper, signifies: CD45RA+ positively selected. These receptors all stem from a man younger than 35 in good health. Some clones in this sample may be carry-over from other donors' samples.

J is TRBJ2-7 and V is TRBV6-5; the match to TRBD1 covers 7 bases. CDR1 and CDR2 from the germline V gene are MNHEY and SVGAGI. V lost 2 bases to trimming and J lost 10 bases; unmatched junction nucleotides: 11. CDR3 length: 14 amino acids. The chain's CDR3 is CASSYLGQPWLQYF. The CDR3 nucleotides read TGTGCCAGCAGTTACCTGGGACAGCCTTGGCTTCAGTACTTC.

The chain employs TRBV28 and TRBJ1-1; the match to TRBD1 covers 10 bases. J lost 0 bases, V lost 3 bases, and 10 bases had no gene match. Germline V gene sequence: CDR1 MDHEN, CDR2 SYDVKM. There are 18 residues in the CDR3. In DNA, the CDR3 is TGTGCCAGCAGTTTCCTCTGGACAGGGGGTTCCATGAACACTGAAGCTTTCTTT. This sequence encodes CASSFLWTGGSMNTEAFF.

This chain connects TRBV5-1 to TRBJ1-1; 8 bases align to TRBD1. V was pared by 3 bases and J by 8 bases, with 12 bases of the junction left unmatched. From germline, CDR1 is SGHRS and CDR2 YFSETQ. The CDR3 is made up of 15 amino acids. The CDR3 DNA reads as TGCGCCAGCAGCTCGGAACCAGGGGGCAAGCCCGAAGCTTTCTTT. It translates to CASSSEPGGKPEAFF.

The rearrangement joins TRBV18 to TRBJ2-5; D perhaps matches TRBD2 (6 bases). The CDR3 is 16 residues long. V dropped 2 bases and J dropped 1 base, with 14 bases sitting between them. Germline V gives CDR1 KGHSH, CDR2 LQKENI. The CDR3 protein is CASSPAVSGFQETQYF. CDR3 coding DNA: TGTGCCAGCTCACCAGCGGTTAGCGGCTTCCAAGAGACCCAGTACTTC.

The J gene is TRBJ2-2, the V gene TRBV19; 12 nucleotides agree with TRBD2. The CDR3 extends over 16 amino acids. Per germline, CDR1 LNHDA and CDR2 SQIVND (reference sequence). V lost 5 bases, J lost 4 bases, and 5 bases stayed unmatched. CDR3 region: CASSVLAGGFTGELFF. The CDR3 DNA follows: TGTGCCAGTAGTGTCCTAGCGGGAGGGTTCACCGGGGAGCTGTTTTTT.

The CDR3 DNA is TGTGCCAGCAGTTTACGGAAAGAAGGCTCCTACGAGCAGTACTTC. Translation gives CASSLRKEGSYEQYF. The chain has TRBV27 and TRBJ2-7; D call uncertain. Trimming stripped 2 bases from V and 0 bases from J, with 11 bases between. CDR1 and CDR2 from the germline V gene are MNHEY and SMNVEV (reference sequence). The CDR3 extends over 15 amino acids.

As to this clone: Other DNA sequences in the sample encode the same CDR3. This chain joins TRBV6-6 and TRBJ1-2; 10 nucleotides align to TRBD1. This CDR3 contains 15 residues. Germline loops: CDR1 MNHNY, CDR2 SVGAGI (reference sequence). Unmatched junction bases numbered 5, after V lost 2 bases and J lost 5 bases. CDR3 residues: CASSYPGQGSYGYTF. CDR3 in DNA: TGTGCCAGCAGTTACCCGGGACAGGGGTCGTATGGCTACACCTTC.

The chain recombines TRBV7-2 with TRBJ2-4; tentatively, D is TRBD2 (5 bases). Germline V gene sequence: CDR1 SGHTA, CDR2 FQGNSA. V was clipped by 4 bases and J by 4 bases, with 17 bases between them. The length of the CDR3 is 16 residues. The CDR3 DNA sequence: TGTGCCAGCAGCTATGCAGGATCGGGAAATAAAAACATTCAGTACTTC. This codes for CASSYAGSGNKNIQYF.

In the case of this clone: Other DNA sequences from this sample encode an identical CDR3 as well. The gene calls are TRBV28 and TRBJ1-1; D gene uncertain. CDR1 and CDR2 (germline): MDHEN, SYDVKM. V was trimmed by 5 bases and J by 1 base, leaving 8 bases between them. This CDR3 has 13 residues. The CDR3 DNA sequence: TGTGCCAGCAGTGAGGGCAGGAACACTGAAGCTTTCTTT. Protein product: CASSEGRNTEAFF.

J is TRBJ2-1 and V is TRBV5-1, with D hard to call. Trimming stripped 0 bases from V and 2 bases from J, with 9 bases between. CDR3 length: 15 amino acids. Germline CDR1 reads SGHRS; CDR2 reads YFSETQ. This CDR3 is CASSLGYTTYNEQFF. The CDR3 DNA reads as TGCGCCAGCAGCTTGGGCTACACGACCTACAATGAGCAGTTCTTC.

The chain is built from TRBV2 and TRBJ2-5, with D unresolved. V lost 7 bases and J lost 5, with 8 bases in between. This CDR3 is built from 11 residues. Looked up from germline, CDR1 is SNHLY and CDR2 is FYNNEI. The CDR3 DNA is TGTGCCAGCAATAATCGGGAGACCCAGTACTTC. Amino acids: CASNNRETQYF.

On this clone: The same CDR3 is also encoded by other DNA sequences in this sample. The chain couples TRBV5-1 to TRBJ2-7; D is perhaps TRBD2 (5 bases). Between the trimmed V and J ends, which lost 0 bases and 0 bases, there was a span of 10 bases. The CDR3 extends over 15 amino acids. The V gene's germline CDR1 is SGHRS and CDR2 YFSETQ. The CDR3 loop reads CASSLGSGSSYEQYF. CDR3 DNA: TGCGCCAGCAGCTTGGGGTCGGGGAGCTCCTACGAGCAGTACTTC. Variable domain in full (rest from reference TRBV5-1 and TRBJ2-7): KAGVTQTPRYLIKTRGQQVTLSCSPISGHRSVSWYQQTPGQGLQFLFEYFSETQRNKGNFPGRFSGRQFSNSRSEMNVSTLELGDSALYLCASSLGSGSSYEQYFGPGTRLTVT.

The genes are TRBV20-1 and TRBJ2-1; D is ambiguous. The V end was cut by 7 bases, the J end by 8 bases, with 12 bases between. CDR1 is DFQATT, CDR2 SNEGSKA, per germline (reference sequence). The CDR3 totals 11 residues. CDR3 bases: TGCAGTGTCGCCGACCGGGATGAGCAGTTCTTC. Translation gives CSVADRDEQFF.

This clone appeared a few times. This chain links TRBV6-5 with TRBJ1-5; TRBD1 is a possible D gene (5 bases). The CDR3 loop spans 12 amino acids. V was clipped by 7 bases and J by 2 bases, with 6 bases between them. Germline V lookup: CDR1 MNHEY, CDR2 SVGAGI. The DNA of the CDR3 is TGTGCCAGCAAAGGGGGCAATCAGCCCCAGCATTTT. Residues: CASKGGNQPQHF.

Worth noting for this clone: Different DNA sequences within this sample yield the same CDR3. The gene calls are TRBV7-9 and TRBJ1-5; D gene uncertain. Per germline, CDR1 SEHNR and CDR2 FQNEAQ (reference sequence). The CDR3 extends over 14 amino acids. Trimming removed 1 base from V and 1 base from J, with 5 bases in between. CDR3 sequence: CASSLDGSNQPQHF. The CDR3 DNA is TGTGCCAGCAGCTTAGATGGCAGCAATCAGCCCCAGCATTTT.

This clone has just one count. The chain is built from TRBV19 and TRBJ1-5, with no clear D. This CDR3 region has 17 residues. Germline V CDR1 and CDR2: LNHDA, SQIVND (reference sequence). V gave up 3 bases and J gave up 7 bases, with 22 bases separating them. CDR3 nucleotide sequence: TGTGCCAGTAGTATGAGTCGGAACAACCAAGGAGGACAGCCCCAGCATTTT. This codes for CASSMSRNNQGGQPQHF.

The J gene is TRBJ2-5, the V gene TRBV4-2, with a possible D match to TRBD1 (6 bases). V was clipped by 1 base and J by 9 bases, with 21 bases between them. Per the germline V gene, CDR1 is LGHNA and CDR2 is YNFKEQ. The CDR3 is 16 amino acids. The CDR3 sequence: CASSQVPLDSSRPQYF. CDR3 coding DNA: TGTGCCAGCAGCCAAGTGCCTTTGGACAGTTCGAGACCCCAGTACTTC.

This chain uses TRBV19 with TRBJ2-3; D call uncertain. CDR1 and CDR2 from the germline V gene are LNHDA and SQIVND (reference sequence). The ends were cut back, 3 bases at V and 0 bases at J, with 10 bases in the middle. The CDR3 is 15 residues long. The CDR3 DNA reads as TGTGCCAGTAGTATCCAGGCGGCTAGCACAGATACGCAGTATTTT. This gives the protein CASSIQAASTDTQYF.

This clone was recorded only once. This chain connects TRBV7-2 to TRBJ1-1; 8 bases fit TRBD1. Germline CDR1 reads SGHTA; CDR2 reads FQGNSA. There are 13 residues in the CDR3. V trimming: 4 bases; J trimming: 11 bases; junction bases outside the gene matches: 9. The CDR3 is CASSSQGALDAFF. The CDR3 DNA follows: TGTGCCAGCAGCTCGCAGGGGGCTCTTGACGCTTTCTTT.

The chain couples TRBV5-1 to TRBJ2-5; weak D call: TRBD2 (5 bases). V was clipped by 4 bases and J by 5 bases, with 18 bases between them. The CDR3 sequence is 15 residues long. The germline CDR1 and CDR2 sequences are SGHRS and YFSETQ. The CDR3, as DNA: TGCGCCAGCAGCCAGATCCGGGGTTTGAGGGAGACCCAGTACTTC. Translated: CASSQIRGLRETQYF.

In its sample, this clone was seen a few times. The rearrangement joins TRBV7-9 to TRBJ1-2, with 9 bases identical to TRBD1. The CDR3 has 13 amino acids. After removal of 5 bases from V and 6 bases from J, the junction contained 4 bases not matched to a gene. Per germline, CDR1 SEHNR and CDR2 FQNEAQ (reference sequence). Here the CDR3 DNA reads TGTGCCAGCAGCAGAGACAGGGGGAATGGCTACACCTTC. This gives the protein CASSRDRGNGYTF.

This chain joins TRBV7-9 and TRBJ2-2; D not certain. Germline values: CDR1 SEHNR, CDR2 FQNEAQ (reference sequence). The CDR3 is 16 residues long. Trimming removed 1 base at V and 4 bases at J, with 13 bases between. CDR3 region: CASSLEAGRGTGELFF. In nucleotides, the CDR3 is TGTGCCAGCAGCTTAGAAGCCGGGCGAGGCACCGGGGAGCTGTTTTTT.

The CDR3 spells CASSRNSGTGGETQYF. For the CDR3, the DNA is TGTGCCAGCTCACGAAACTCCGGGACAGGGGGAGAGACCCAGTACTTC. The chain links TRBV18 to TRBJ2-5; 11 nucleotides line up with TRBD1. Germline V gene sequence: CDR1 KGHSH, CDR2 LQKENI. After removal of 4 bases from V and 4 bases from J, the junction contained 8 bases not matched to a gene. This CDR3 comprises 16 residues.